Included here is one TCR beta chain sequence, with context. V lost 3 bases to trimming and J lost 9 bases, with 12 bases between them. The CDR3 covers 12 residues. Assay used: immunoSEQ multiplex PCR; TCRdb lists only in-frame clones, some missing. Counted here are about 120,000 clones, less than 90% occurring once; the ten biggest clones make up 6.5% to 9%. This entry belongs to a study of T cell responses to AZD1222 COVID-19 vaccine. Here the sequenced sample was peripheral blood, taken on day 0 of AZD1222 vaccination. The sequence came from an adult in good health. The gene calls are TRBV12-3 or TRBV12-4 and TRBJ2-7, with no clear D. CDR3 amino acids: CASSFSWSRQYF. The CDR3 nucleotides read TGTGCCAGCAGTTTCAGCTGGTCCCGGCAGTACTTC.